This is a list of T cell receptor beta chains from one sample in a study of T cell responses to AZD1222 COVID-19 vaccine. Assay: immunoSEQ multiplex PCR; the TCRdb copy retains only in-frame clones and omits some. The sample comprises approximately 61,000 clones, around 81% of which are singletons, and approximately 25% rests with the top ten. Sample: peripheral blood, taken 28 days after the second AZD1222 dose. The receptors originated from an adult who received the AZD1222 COVID-19 vaccine. The conserved cysteine and the conserved F or W are not part of the CDR3 here.

j_gene: TRBJ1-2; v_gene: TRBV7-9; CDR3aa: ASSLGAYGYT
j_gene: TRBJ2-1; v_gene: TRBV28; CDR3aa: ASSHTQEQF
j_gene: TRBJ2-2; v_gene: TRBV30; CDR3aa: AWSNSGRNRGELF
j_gene: TRBJ2-3; v_gene: TRBV2; CDR3aa: ASKLESSTDTQY
j_gene: TRBJ2-5; v_gene: TRBV5-1; CDR3aa: ASSLQETQY
j_gene: TRBJ2-2; v_gene: TRBV7-7; CDR3aa: ASSSTGTDTGELF
j_gene: TRBJ1-4; v_gene: TRBV7-2; CDR3aa: ASSILGNEKLF
j_gene: TRBJ2-3; v_gene: TRBV6-2/TRBV6-3; CDR3aa: ASSALPGQSTDTQY
j_gene: TRBJ1-3; v_gene: TRBV18; CDR3aa: ASSPPASSGNTIY
j_gene: TRBJ2-7; v_gene: TRBV29-1; CDR3aa: SVSSSSYEQY
j_gene: TRBJ1-5; v_gene: TRBV5-1; CDR3aa: ASSWEGNSNQPQH
j_gene: TRBJ2-5; v_gene: TRBV5-1; CDR3aa: ASSLQWTGTETQY
j_gene: TRBJ2-5; v_gene: TRBV11-2; CDR3aa: ASSLLRYQLQETQY
j_gene: TRBJ1-4; v_gene: TRBV21-1; CDR3aa: ASSNGEKLF
j_gene: TRBJ1-1; v_gene: TRBV28; CDR3aa: ASSSDREVTEAF
j_gene: TRBJ2-7; v_gene: TRBV5-1; CDR3aa: ASRATSASYEQY
j_gene: TRBJ2-1; v_gene: TRBV15; CDR3aa: ATSGTGPYNEQF
j_gene: TRBJ1-6; v_gene: TRBV28; CDR3aa: ASIPDRSSYNSPLH
j_gene: TRBJ2-1; v_gene: TRBV4-2; CDR3aa: ASSQGTSGRGWNEQF
j_gene: TRBJ2-3; v_gene: TRBV11-2; CDR3aa: ASSMIAGGLADTQY
j_gene: TRBJ1-5; v_gene: TRBV27; CDR3aa: ASSSLTGPNQPQH
j_gene: TRBJ1-4; v_gene: TRBV5-1; CDR3aa: ASSPGQPTTNEKLF